A selection of T cell receptor beta chains follows, all from one sample in a study of blood T cell repertoires in COVID-19. Using immunoSEQ multiplex PCR, the repertoire was profiled, and TCRdb retains in-frame clones only, with some absent. The table records fewer than 250,000 clones, just over 90% of them present only once. The sequenced sample was peripheral blood. The receptors stem from a man aged 30 to 45 with acute or convalescent COVID-19. Both conserved end residues are part of each CDR3. Not all rows give a size; the values are once, few, many and, for expanded clones, a class.

J gene,clone size,V gene,CDR3 protein
TRBJ2-6,once,TRBV28,CASSLQGTGANVLTF
TRBJ1-2,.,TRBV12-3/TRBV12-4,CASSTSTGYGYTF
TRBJ1-2,.,TRBV27,CASSLEPRINYGYTF
TRBJ2-7,.,TRBV12-3/TRBV12-4,CASSFRYEQYF
TRBJ1-2,.,TRBV19,CASSGQGGYGYTF
TRBJ2-2,once,TRBV10-1,CASSRISPRQGNTGELFF
TRBJ2-7,.,TRBV20-1,CSAGGYEQYF
TRBJ1-2,.,TRBV5-4,CASSGTTGNYGYTF
TRBJ2-3,.,TRBV4-1,CASSPFGGSTDTQYF
TRBJ2-3,.,TRBV30,CAWSVGASGADTQYF
TRBJ2-5,.,TRBV6-5,CASSSLSVETQYF
TRBJ2-5,.,TRBV7-6,CASSLGAQLLETQYF
TRBJ2-3,once,TRBV15,CATSRVETDTQYF
TRBJ2-6,.,TRBV7-2,CASSFYGGTGANVLTF
TRBJ1-2,.,TRBV28,CASSSPGGGSYGYTF
TRBJ2-3,.,TRBV28,CASSTPLTSGFLDTQYF
TRBJ2-1,.,TRBV19,CASRIRQGGEQFF
TRBJ2-7,.,TRBV4-2,CASSQDGQLGEQYF
TRBJ2-5,.,TRBV11-2,CASWSGETQYF
TRBJ2-7,.,TRBV9,CASSVGSGVSSYEQYF
TRBJ1-5,.,TRBV28,CASSSPGTGNQPQHF
TRBJ2-7,once,TRBV5-1,CASSTRTSGSQEQYF
TRBJ2-4,once,TRBV18,CASSPYTGDNIQYF
TRBJ2-2,.,TRBV29-1,CSVRPGGNTGELFF
TRBJ2-5,.,TRBV6-6,CASSYMGVSGGETQYF
TRBJ2-7,.,TRBV9,CASSVSPSGGLYEQYF
TRBJ1-5,.,TRBV28,CASGGYQPQHF
TRBJ2-7,.,TRBV18,CASSRDREDEQYF
TRBJ2-7,.,TRBV9,CASSVELAGYEQYF
TRBJ2-7,.,TRBV27,CASSLSFSSYEQYF
TRBJ1-2,.,TRBV7-9,CASSSLSYSGTPTNYGYTF
TRBJ2-2,.,TRBV5-1,CASSPSVQLLTGELFF
TRBJ1-4,.,TRBV6-4,CASSDDSQTFNEKLFF
TRBJ1-1,.,TRBV25-1,CASSEGQVTEAFF
TRBJ1-1,few,TRBV7-6,CASSLEEWVRVTEAFF
TRBJ1-2,.,TRBV7-9,CASSFETGGMTYGYTF
TRBJ1-1,.,TRBV28,CASSLIWATEAFF
TRBJ2-1,.,TRBV7-3,CASSLTAAKGKNEQFF
TRBJ1-3,.,TRBV5-8,CASSPGQGANTIYF
TRBJ1-3,.,TRBV3-1/TRBV3-2,CASSPRGSGNTIYF
TRBJ2-4,once,TRBV7-8,CASSSMTGVEKNIQYF
TRBJ1-2,.,TRBV6-5,CASSRRQGSDGYTF
TRBJ1-1,.,TRBV20-1,CSASKGRGTEAFF
TRBJ1-3,once,TRBV4-1,CASSLITGSGNTIYF
TRBJ2-1,.,TRBV5-4,CASSPIAGGAYNEQFF
TRBJ2-7,.,TRBV11-2,CASSPLVFYSDEQYF
TRBJ1-6,.,TRBV6-5,CASSYEGTTGNSPLHF
TRBJ2-2,.,TRBV11-2,CASSLRHGGTGGELFF
TRBJ2-7,once,TRBV9,CASSVATGSYEQYF
TRBJ1-6,.,TRBV5-1,CASSTGGRTYRGNSPLHF
TRBJ2-3,.,TRBV19,CASRPTSTDTQYF